These 10 T cell receptor beta chains were sequenced from one sample in a study of shared clonotypes between healthy human individuals. TCRdb's table, derived via immunoSEQ multiplex PCR, lists solely in-frame clones and lacks some. The data contain approximately 500,000 clones, approximately 84% of them singletons. Sequencing used PBMCs. The origin of the receptors is a woman in her thirties or forties in good health. Some clones in this sample may be carry-over from other donors' samples.

With regard to this clone: This CDR3 is also generated by other DNA sequences in the sample. This chain uses TRBV5-1 with TRBJ2-3; 11 nucleotides agree with TRBD2. CDR3 length: 15 amino acids. Germline V gives CDR1 SGHRS, CDR2 YFSETQ. J was trimmed by 0 bases and V by 3 bases; bases with no gene match: 0. The CDR3 DNA reads TGCGCCAGCAGCTCTAGCGGGGGGAGCACAGATACGCAGTATTTT. Its translation: CASSSSGGSTDTQYF.

A word on this clone: A far more abundant clone sits one base away, making this likely a read error. The rearrangement links TRBV28 to TRBJ2-5; D gene uncertain. CDR1 MDHEN and CDR2 SYDVKM come from the germline V gene. The CDR3 has 13 amino acids. The CDR3 loop is CASSFERQGTQYF. As DNA, the CDR3 is TGTGCCAGCAGTTTCGAGAGACAAGGGACCCAGTACTTC. The full variable domain, completed using reference TRBV28 and TRBJ2-5, is DVKVTQSSRYLVKRTGEKVFLECVQDMDHENMFWYRQDPGLGLRLIYFSYDVKMKEKGDIPEGYSVSREKKERFSLILESASTNQTSMYLCASSFERQGTQYFGPGTRLLVL.

The J gene is TRBJ1-5, the V gene TRBV5-8, with D perhaps TRBD1 (6 bases). V lost 2 bases to trimming and J lost 4 bases, with 16 bases between them. This CDR3 has 16 amino acids. Germline CDR1 reads SGHTS; CDR2 reads YDEGEE. CDR3 in amino acids: CASSLDPGTTNQPQHF. CDR3 bases: TGTGCCAGCAGCTTAGATCCCGGGACAACGAATCAGCCCCAGCATTTT. Filled out from reference TRBV5-8 and TRBJ1-5, the complete variable domain reads EAGVTQSPTHLIKTRGQQATLRCSPISGHTSVYWYQQALGLGLQFLLWYDEGEERNRGNFPPRFSGRQFPNYSSELNVNALELEDSALYLCASSLDPGTTNQPQHFGDGTRLSIL.

The V call is TRBV5-5, the J call TRBJ1-2; D remains unclear. The CDR3 loop spans 12 amino acids. V lost 0 bases and J lost 4, with 4 bases in between. The germline V gene encodes CDR1 SGHKS and CDR2 YYEKEE (reference sequence). The chain's CDR3 is CASSLGSYGYTF. The CDR3 DNA reads as TGTGCCAGCAGCTTGGGTAGCTATGGCTACACCTTC.

On this clone: The likely explanation is a read error, given a far larger clone one base away. The chain has TRBV2 and TRBJ2-5; D is undetermined. Trimming left V 3 bases short and J 3 bases short, with 8 bases between. The CDR3 sequence is 13 residues long. Per the germline V gene, CDR1 is SNHLY and CDR2 is FYNNEI. CDR3 DNA: TGTGCCAGCAGTGAGATAGTGAAAGAGACCCAGTACTTC. Encoded protein: CASSEIVKETQYF. Filled out from reference TRBV2 and TRBJ2-5, the complete variable domain reads EPEVTQTPSHQVTQMGQEVILRCVPISNHLYFYWYRQILGQKVEFLVSFYNNEISEKSEIFDDQFSVERPDGSNFTLKIRSTKLEDSAMYFCASSEIVKETQYFGPGTRLLVL.

The DNA for the CDR3 is TGCACCAGCAGCCATTCCACACCGGGACGCACAGAGCAGTACTTC. This encodes CTSSHSTPGRTEQYF. The rearrangement joins TRBV1 to TRBJ2-7. TRBV1 is annotated as a pseudogene. This CDR3 region has 15 residues.

Many counts were recorded for this clone. The sample has other DNA sequences that encode this CDR3 too. The V call is TRBV30, the J call TRBJ1-2; tentatively, D is TRBD1 (6 bases). Per the germline V gene, CDR1 is GTSNPN and CDR2 is SVGIG (reference sequence). The length of the CDR3 is 12 residues. V was cut by 3 bases and J by 6 bases, with 11 bases left in between. CDR3 protein: CAWRGAGDGYTF. DNA of the CDR3: TGTGCCTGGAGGGGGGCAGGGGATGGCTACACCTTC.

This clone was picked up a small number of times. The chain joins TRBV7-9 to TRBJ2-3, with TRBD2 identical over 8 bases. Germline-derived CDR1 and CDR2 are SEHNR and FQNEAQ (reference sequence). The length of the CDR3 is 15 residues. Losses at the gene ends were 6 bases for V and 0 bases for J; bases not matched to a gene: 5. The CDR3 sequence is CASRKTSGSTDTQYF. The CDR3 DNA reads as TGTGCCAGCAGAAAAACTAGCGGCAGCACAGATACGCAGTATTTT.

The chain combines TRBV7-9 with TRBJ2-4; 11 bases agree with TRBD2. Trimming took 4 bases from V and 0 from J; bases not matched to a gene: 8. Germline CDR1 is SEHNR and CDR2 is FQNEAQ (reference sequence). CDR3 length: 18 amino acids. The CDR3 DNA is TGTGCCAGCAGCTCGGGACTAGCGGATACACTAGCCAAAAACATTCAGTACTTC. Its protein is CASSSGLADTLAKNIQYF.

This clone was seen repeatedly, ten times or more. Other DNA sequences of this sample code for an identical CDR3. The genes are TRBV10-3 and TRBJ2-3, with 7 bases that match TRBD1. V was pared by 7 bases and J by 2 bases, with 6 bases of the junction left unmatched. CDR1 and CDR2 from the germline V gene are ENHRY and SYGVKD. The CDR3 totals 14 residues. CDR3 region: CAIKPGQNTDTQYF. In nucleotides, the CDR3 is TGTGCCATCAAGCCGGGACAGAACACAGATACGCAGTATTTT.